Sequencing of this TCR beta chain was carried out in a study of cytomegalovirus exposure and HLA in healthy donors. The germline CDR1 and CDR2 sequences are LNHDA and SQIVND (reference sequence). Trimming left V 3 bases short and J 0 bases short, with 5 bases between. The CDR3 covers 14 residues. The PCR ran on 60 Vbeta and 13 Jbeta primers. Some clones are missing from TCRdb's copy, which holds only in-frame ones; the method was immunoSEQ multiplex PCR. This sample's clone table lists tens of thousands of clones. This clonotype was sampled from a woman aged 40 to 50 in good health and CMV-seropositive. Sample: PBMCs. The rearrangement links TRBV19 to TRBJ1-4, with D uncertain. CDR3 protein: CASSMPATNEKLFF. In DNA, the CDR3 is TGTGCCAGTAGTATGCCGGCAACTAATGAAAAACTGTTTTTT. Using reference TRBV19 and TRBJ1-4 for the parts outside the CDR3, the full variable domain is DGGITQSPKYLFRKEGQNVTLSCEQNLNHDAMYWYRQDPGQGLRLIYYSQIVNDFQKGDIAEGYSVSREKKESFPLTVTSAQKNPTAFYLCASSMPATNEKLFFGSGTQLSVL.